The present entry profiles one T cell receptor (beta chain) with its context. Antigen unknown. The investigators collected lesional scalp punch biopsies and peripheral blood from alopecia areata patients. The CDR3 runs to 14 residues. The germline V and J ends were trimmed by 7 bases and 3 bases, with 14 bases remaining between them. Germline values: CDR1 MGHDK, CDR2 SYGVNS. Sequencing used cDNA as its template, made by extracting RNA and reverse transcribing it. Only in-frame clones appear in the TCRdb table, and some are missing; sequencing was by immunoSEQ multiplex PCR. Of roughly 140,000 clones detected, about half appear once; the ten largest clones hold 0.95% to 1%. The record originates from a study of CD8+ T cells in alopecia areata. The overall study: The study gave treated patients oral tofacitinib at 5 to 10 mg twice daily. Study-level findings and limits: Normal skin's resident alphabeta T cells are also sequenced in scalp samples. Mouse data revealed clearer TCR sharing than patient data did, a gap possibly tied to HLA.

The V gene is TRBV25-1, the J gene TRBJ2-3, with D tentatively TRBD1 (5 bases). The sequencing here drew on CD4+ T cells sorted from blood, taken at week 0. The receptor was derived from a human donor with alopecia areata. The CDR3 DNA reads as TGTGCCAGCATAGGGGCGGTTAGTACAGATACGCAGTATTTT. It specifies CASIGAVSTDTQYF.